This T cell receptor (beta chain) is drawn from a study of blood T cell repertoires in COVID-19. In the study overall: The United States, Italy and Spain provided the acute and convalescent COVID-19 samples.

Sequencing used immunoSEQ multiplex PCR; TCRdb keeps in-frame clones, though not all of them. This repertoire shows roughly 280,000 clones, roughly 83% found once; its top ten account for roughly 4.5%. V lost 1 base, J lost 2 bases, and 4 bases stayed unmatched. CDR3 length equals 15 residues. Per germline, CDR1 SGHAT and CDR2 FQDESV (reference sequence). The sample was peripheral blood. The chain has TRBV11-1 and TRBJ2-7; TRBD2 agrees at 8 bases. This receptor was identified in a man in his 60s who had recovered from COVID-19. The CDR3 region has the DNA TGTGCCAGCAGCTTAGATAGCGGGGCTACCTACGAGCAGTACTTC. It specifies CASSLDSGATYEQYF.